This T cell receptor (beta chain) was captured in a study of T-cell reconstitution after alpha-beta-depleted transplantation in children. This clonotype was counted many times. As it was prepared, the TCRbeta library received unique molecular identifiers. MiXCR, run by TCRdb on the PCR reads, gives a single entry per CDR3 protein. The data contain some 300,000 distinct CDR3 sequences, about 9.3% of them singletons. The V gene's germline CDR1 is SNHLY and CDR2 FYNNEI. V lost 7 bases and J lost 5, with 15 bases in between. The CDR3 runs to 14 residues. This sample comprised PBMCs from the stem cell graft donor, obtained from the stem cell graft. This chain links TRBV2 with TRBJ2-1; perhaps TRBD2 as D (5 bases). This TCR was sampled from a human donor who donated a stem cell graft to a child with acute lymphoblastic leukemia. CDR3 sequence (DNA): TGTGCCAGCACCCGGGATACTACCCACAATGAGCAGTTCTTC. Translation gives CASTRDTTHNEQFF.